The text below deals with one T cell receptor beta chain. It lacks a known antigen. No base-level quality is on record; no much larger clone is a single base apart. The junction carries 17 bases between V and J, which are trimmed by 5 bases and 4 bases respectively. Based on the germline V gene, the CDR1 and CDR2 sequences are SGHAT and FQNNGV. Its CDR3 holds 15 amino acids, cysteine through phenylalanine. The DNA shown is the 45-base CDR3, in frame from base 1. Library creation used the immunoSEQ multiplex PCR assay. The immuneACCESS repertoire file appears here via TCRdb, limited to in-frame rearrangements. These files lack a portion of the clones; in checked studies, under half of the deficit traces to unresolved V genes, and the cause of the others is not known. The sample contains some 37,000 clones, approximately 90% of them found a single time. The ten biggest clones cover around 0.8% of the sample.

This record comes from a study of T cell changes during pregnancy in multiple sclerosis (dated by TCRdb to about 2019). Broadly, across the study: The study looked at changes in the T cell repertoire across pregnancy in women with multiple sclerosis.

The receptor was derived from a female donor with multiple sclerosis, enrolled in a pregnancy study. In this chain, TRBV11-2 is recombined with TRBJ2-5; a confident D gene designation cannot be given. Sequenced here: CD4+ T cells from peripheral blood mononuclear cells, sampled before pregnancy. CDR3 reads: CASSPRGLQSETQYF. The nucleotide sequence is given as TGTGCCAGCAGCCCTCGTGGCCTTCAATCAGAGACCCAGTACTTC. Extended through the reference TRBV11-2 and TRBJ2-5 proteins, this CDR3 yields the full variable domain: EAGVAQSPRYKIIEKRQSVAFWCNPISGHATLYWYQQILGQGPKLLIQFQNNGVVDDSQLPKDRFSAERLKGVDSTLKIQPAKLEDSAVYLCASSPRGLQSETQYFGPGTRLLVL.